A selection of T cell receptor beta chains follows, all from one sample in a study of T cell repertoires in cytomegalovirus infection. TCRdb itself ran the reads through MiXCR, one entry per CDR3 protein. This table has hundreds of thousands of distinct CDR3 sequences, under 40% appearing once. The source material was PBMCs. The receptor source for this set is a human donor in good health (CMV status not recorded). Some clones in this sample may be carry-over from other donors' samples. Both conserved end residues are part of each CDR3. The D gene is left open where the match is weak. Not all rows give a size; the values are once, few, many and, for expanded clones, a class.

v_gene: TRBV7-2; j_gene: TRBJ2-7; d_gene: TRBD1; abundance: few; CDR3nt: TGTGCCAGCACTCTTCGATCAGGGGGCACCTTGGGACACGAGCAGTACTTC; CDR3aa: CASTLRSGGTLGHEQYF
v_gene: TRBV19; j_gene: TRBJ2-3; d_gene: TRBD2; abundance: -; CDR3nt: TGTGCCAGTAGTATAGATGGGCCTAGCGGCCTCACAGATACGCAGTATTTT; CDR3aa: CASSIDGPSGLTDTQYF
v_gene: TRBV20-1; j_gene: TRBJ1-2; d_gene: -; abundance: -; CDR3nt: TGCAGTGCTAGAGAGGGGATGGGGAACTATGGCTACACCTTC; CDR3aa: CSAREGMGNYGYTF
v_gene: TRBV7-6; j_gene: TRBJ2-4; d_gene: -; abundance: few; CDR3nt: TGTGCCAGCAGCTCCCCAGGGGGGGGGAACATTCAGTACTTC; CDR3aa: CASSSPGGGNIQYF
v_gene: TRBV5-1; j_gene: TRBJ2-5; d_gene: TRBD1; abundance: -; CDR3nt: TGCGCCAGCAGCCCCGGGACAGGGGGCTTTGAAAGAGAGACCCAGTACTTC; CDR3aa: CASSPGTGGFERETQYF
v_gene: TRBV14; j_gene: TRBJ2-2; d_gene: -; abundance: -; CDR3nt: TGTGCCAGCAGCCACCTCACAGTAACCGGGGAGCTGTTTTTT; CDR3aa: CASSHLTVTGELFF
v_gene: TRBV7-8; j_gene: TRBJ2-7; d_gene: -; abundance: few; CDR3nt: TGTGCCAGCAGGCCTCCCCGGACTTTGGGGTCCTACGAGCAGTACTTC; CDR3aa: CASRPPRTLGSYEQYF
v_gene: TRBV28; j_gene: TRBJ1-1; d_gene: TRBD1; abundance: many; CDR3nt: TGTGCCAGCAGCCAGGGACAGGGGAACACTGAAGCTTTCTTT; CDR3aa: CASSQGQGNTEAFF
v_gene: TRBV5-3; j_gene: TRBJ2-2; d_gene: -; abundance: once; CDR3nt: TGTGCCAGCAGCTTCTCCGGGAGCCGGAACACCGGGGAGCTGTTTTTT; CDR3aa: CASSFSGSRNTGELFF
v_gene: TRBV7-3; j_gene: TRBJ2-1; d_gene: TRBD1; abundance: -; CDR3nt: TGTGCCAGCAGCTTATTTTCCACAGGGGGCGGGCAGTTCTTC; CDR3aa: CASSLFSTGGGQFF
v_gene: TRBV28; j_gene: TRBJ1-1; d_gene: -; abundance: few; CDR3nt: TGTGCCAGCAGGCGACCTGTGGGTAAACCCCTCGGGAACACTGAAGCTTTCTTT; CDR3aa: CASRRPVGKPLGNTEAFF
v_gene: TRBV7-6; j_gene: TRBJ2-7; d_gene: -; abundance: few; CDR3nt: TGTGCCAGCAGCTTAGGTCTTGACGGGACCTACGAGCAGTACTTC; CDR3aa: CASSLGLDGTYEQYF
v_gene: TRBV4-3; j_gene: TRBJ2-5; d_gene: TRBD2; abundance: once; CDR3nt: TGCGCCAGCAGCGCGACTAGCGAACAGACCCAGTACTTC; CDR3aa: CASSATSEQTQYF
v_gene: TRBV27; j_gene: TRBJ2-7; d_gene: TRBD2; abundance: -; CDR3nt: TGTGCCAGCAGACCCCCTTTACTAGCGGGGTCCTACGAGCAGTACTTC; CDR3aa: CASRPPLLAGSYEQYF
v_gene: TRBV6-1; j_gene: TRBJ2-1; d_gene: -; abundance: few; CDR3nt: TGTGCCAGCACCTATAGAGGCAGCTCCGATGAGCAGTTCTTC; CDR3aa: CASTYRGSSDEQFF
v_gene: TRBV7-3; j_gene: TRBJ2-1; d_gene: TRBD2; abundance: -; CDR3nt: TGTGCCAGCAGATTACGACTAGCGGGTAACAATGAGCAGTTCTTC; CDR3aa: CASRLRLAGNNEQFF
v_gene: TRBV7-9; j_gene: TRBJ1-1; d_gene: -; abundance: few; CDR3nt: TGTGCCAGCAGCTCCCCCAGGGTGAACACTGAAGCTTTCTTT; CDR3aa: CASSSPRVNTEAFF
v_gene: TRBV5-1; j_gene: TRBJ1-5; d_gene: TRBD1; abundance: -; CDR3nt: TGCGCCAGCAGCTTCGACAGGGGCGGACAGCCCCAGCATTTT; CDR3aa: CASSFDRGGQPQHF
v_gene: TRBV7-2; j_gene: TRBJ1-2; d_gene: TRBD1; abundance: many; CDR3nt: TGTGCCAGCAGCTGGGGACAGGCATCGGATGGCTACACCTTC; CDR3aa: CASSWGQASDGYTF
v_gene: TRBV20-1; j_gene: TRBJ1-6; d_gene: -; abundance: -; CDR3nt: TGCAGTGCTAGAGATAGCGAAGGTTCCAATTCACCCCTCCACTTT; CDR3aa: CSARDSEGSNSPLHF
v_gene: TRBV5-6; j_gene: TRBJ1-3; d_gene: -; abundance: -; CDR3nt: TGTGCCAGCAGCTTTCTTCCCGGGGCGGAGGGAAACACCATATATTTT; CDR3aa: CASSFLPGAEGNTIYF
v_gene: TRBV28; j_gene: TRBJ1-5; d_gene: TRBD1; abundance: -; CDR3nt: TGTGCCAGCAGTTTAGAAAGGGGACAGGGGCTTTGGCCCCAGCATTTT; CDR3aa: CASSLERGQGLWPQHF
v_gene: TRBV24-1; j_gene: TRBJ2-3; d_gene: TRBD2; abundance: few; CDR3nt: TGTGCCACCAGTGATCTTAGCGGGAATACAGATACGCAGTATTTT; CDR3aa: CATSDLSGNTDTQYF
v_gene: TRBV15; j_gene: TRBJ1-4; d_gene: -; abundance: -; CDR3nt: TGTGCCACCAGCGGACACCCCTCCGGAAGGGACGGATTGTTTTTT; CDR3aa: CATSGHPSGRDGLFF
v_gene: TRBV6-2/TRBV6-3; j_gene: TRBJ1-1; d_gene: -; abundance: -; CDR3nt: TGTGCCAGCAGTCGCGGCTTCACTGAAGCTTTCTTT; CDR3aa: CASSRGFTEAFF
v_gene: TRBV7-9; j_gene: TRBJ1-6; d_gene: -; abundance: few; CDR3nt: TGTGCCAGCAGCTTAACGCTTACTAATTCACCCCTCCACTTT; CDR3aa: CASSLTLTNSPLHF
v_gene: TRBV7-6; j_gene: TRBJ1-1; d_gene: -; abundance: few; CDR3nt: TGTGCCAGCAGCTCCCTCGACAGCCAGAACACTGAAGCTTTCTTT; CDR3aa: CASSSLDSQNTEAFF
v_gene: TRBV7-3; j_gene: TRBJ2-3; d_gene: TRBD2; abundance: -; CDR3nt: TGTGCCAGCAGCCGCCGGACTAGCGGGGGGGACGCCACAGATACGCAGTATTTT; CDR3aa: CASSRRTSGGDATDTQYF
v_gene: TRBV12-3/TRBV12-4; j_gene: TRBJ2-7; d_gene: -; abundance: -; CDR3nt: TGTGCCAGCAGTTTAGGCCCCAGGGAGTACTTC; CDR3aa: CASSLGPREYF
v_gene: TRBV7-3; j_gene: TRBJ2-1; d_gene: -; abundance: few; CDR3nt: TGTGCCAGCAGCCCCCGGGGCCTGTCCAATGAGCAGTTCTTC; CDR3aa: CASSPRGLSNEQFF
v_gene: TRBV7-2; j_gene: TRBJ2-1; d_gene: TRBD1; abundance: few; CDR3nt: TGTGCCAGCAGCATCCGTCCAGGGGGTACGAATGAGCAGTTCTTC; CDR3aa: CASSIRPGGTNEQFF